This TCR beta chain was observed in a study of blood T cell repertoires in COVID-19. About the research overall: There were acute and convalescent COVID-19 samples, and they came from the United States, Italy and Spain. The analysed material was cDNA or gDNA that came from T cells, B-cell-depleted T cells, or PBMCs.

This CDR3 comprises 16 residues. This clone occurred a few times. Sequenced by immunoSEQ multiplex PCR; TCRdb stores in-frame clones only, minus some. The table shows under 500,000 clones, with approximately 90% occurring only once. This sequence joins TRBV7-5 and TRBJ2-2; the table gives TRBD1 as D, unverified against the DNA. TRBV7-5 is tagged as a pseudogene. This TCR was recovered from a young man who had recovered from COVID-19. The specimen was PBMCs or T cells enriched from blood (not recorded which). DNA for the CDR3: TGTGTCAGAAGCTTAGATGGGCAGGGGCACACCGGGGAGCTGTTTTTT. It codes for CVRSLDGQGHTGELFF.